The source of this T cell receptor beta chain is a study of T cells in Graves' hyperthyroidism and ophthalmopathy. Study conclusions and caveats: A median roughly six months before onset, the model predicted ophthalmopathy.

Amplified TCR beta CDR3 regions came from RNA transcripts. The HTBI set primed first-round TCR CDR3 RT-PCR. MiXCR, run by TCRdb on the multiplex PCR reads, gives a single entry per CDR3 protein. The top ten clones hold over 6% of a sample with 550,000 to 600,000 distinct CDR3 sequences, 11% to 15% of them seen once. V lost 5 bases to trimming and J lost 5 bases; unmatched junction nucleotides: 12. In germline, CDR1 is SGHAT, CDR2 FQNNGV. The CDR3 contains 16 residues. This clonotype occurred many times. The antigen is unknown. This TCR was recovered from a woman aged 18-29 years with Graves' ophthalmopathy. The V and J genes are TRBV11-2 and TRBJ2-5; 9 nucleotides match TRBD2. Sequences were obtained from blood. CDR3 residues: CASSPRSGSLLETQYF. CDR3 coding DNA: TGTGCCAGCAGCCCCCGTAGCGGGAGTTTGTTGGAGACCCAGTACTTC.